This is a list of T cell receptor beta chains from one sample in a study of blood T cell repertoires in COVID-19. Sequenced by immunoSEQ multiplex PCR; TCRdb stores in-frame clones only, minus some. The data show 85,000 to 130,000 clones, roughly nine tenths seen once. Material: peripheral blood. Every receptor here comes from a human donor in a cohort sampled during active COVID-19. Each CDR3 is given with its conserved first and last residue. A D gene is named only where the DNA matches it firmly. Clone size, where shown, is once, few, many, or a class for clones that have expanded.

J gene	clone size	D gene	CDR3 length	V gene	CDR3 DNA	CDR3 protein
TRBJ2-2	.	.	14	TRBV28	TGTGCCAGCAGTTTCGGAGGGAACACCGGGGAGCTGTTTTTT	CASSFGGNTGELFF
TRBJ1-1	.	.	10	TRBV12-3/TRBV12-4	TGTGCCAGCAGTTTCAGCCACAGGGTCTTT	CASSFSHRVF
TRBJ2-4	.	TRBD2	13	TRBV2	TGTGCCAGCAGTGCTACCGGGGGGAACATTCAGTACTTC	CASSATGGNIQYF
TRBJ2-5	.	.	15	TRBV4-2	TGTGCCAGCAGCCAAGGTGGGGGAGGCGGAGAGACCCAGTACTTC	CASSQGGGGGETQYF
TRBJ2-3	.	TRBD2	16	TRBV4-3	TGCGCCAGCGGACTTAGACTAGCGGGGCACACAGATACGCAGTATTTT	CASGLRLAGHTDTQYF
TRBJ1-4	.	.	14	TRBV6-6	TGTGCCAGCAAGCCGCGAAGAACTAATGAAAAACTGTTTTTT	CASKPRRTNEKLFF
TRBJ1-2	.	.	11	TRBV28	TGTGCCAGCACCGGGGGAGAAGGCTACACCTTC	CASTGGEGYTF
TRBJ2-3	.	TRBD2	17	TRBV4-3	TGCGCCAGCAGCCAAAGGTTTGCTAGCGGGGGTACAGATACGCAGTATTTT	CASSQRFASGGTDTQYF
TRBJ1-2	.	.	16	TRBV6-2/TRBV6-3	TGTGCCAGCAGTTACTCGACAGGACAGCAGGACTATGGCTACACCTTC	CASSYSTGQQDYGYTF
TRBJ1-5	once	.	13	TRBV3-1/TRBV3-2	TGTGCCAGCAGCCCAAAAGCTCGTCAGCCCCAGCATTTT	CASSPKARQPQHF
TRBJ2-1	.	TRBD2	15	TRBV6-2/TRBV6-3	TGTGCCAGCAGTTATCTAGCGGGGATTATGAATGAGCAGTTCTTC	CASSYLAGIMNEQFF
TRBJ1-2	.	.	15	TRBV6-1	TGTGCCAGCAGTGAAGGGTCGCAGGGAAGATATGGCTACACCTTC	CASSEGSQGRYGYTF
TRBJ2-1	.	.	16	TRBV7-2	TGTGCCAGCAGCTCACAACCGGGACACAAGAACAATGAGCAGTTCTTC	CASSSQPGHKNNEQFF
TRBJ2-1	.	.	15	TRBV28	TGTGCCAGCAGTTTGCCGGCGGATACGAACAATGAGCAGTTCTTC	CASSLPADTNNEQFF
TRBJ2-7	.	TRBD1	14	TRBV2	TGTGCCAGCAAAGGACAGGTGAGCTCCTACGAGCAGTACTTC	CASKGQVSSYEQYF
TRBJ2-1	.	TRBD2	18	TRBV10-2	TGCGCCACCTCCAACGGGCGGGGGTATCTCAGCTCCTACAATGAGCAGTTCTTC	CATSNGRGYLSSYNEQFF
TRBJ2-5	.	TRBD2	14	TRBV9	TGTGCCAGCAGCGATAGCGGGGGTGGGGAGACCCAGTACTTC	CASSDSGGGETQYF
TRBJ1-1	few	TRBD1	14	TRBV6-6	TGTGCCAGCAGTTATCTTCAGGGGGCTCTCGAAGCTTTCTTT	CASSYLQGALEAFF
TRBJ2-2	.	TRBD1	16	TRBV5-1	TGCGCCAGCAGCTTTCGGGCACAGGGGGCTGGCGGGGAGCTGTTTTTT	CASSFRAQGAGGELFF
TRBJ1-4	.	.	14	TRBV11-3	TGTGCCAGCAGCTTAACAGGGCGAGATGAAAAACTGTTTTTT	CASSLTGRDEKLFF
TRBJ2-3	.	.	15	TRBV7-6	TGTGCCAGCAGCTCCGGAGGCGGAGGCACAGATACGCAGTATTTT	CASSSGGGGTDTQYF
TRBJ2-2	.	TRBD2	18	TRBV9	TGTGCCAGCAGCGTCGGGGATTGGACTAGCGGGAACACCGGGGAGCTGTTTTTT	CASSVGDWTSGNTGELFF
TRBJ2-2	.	.	17	TRBV7-2	TGTGCCAGCAGCTTAAAGGGGACTCAGGGAAACACCGGGGAGCTGTTTTTT	CASSLKGTQGNTGELFF
TRBJ1-5	.	.	14	TRBV19	TGTGCCAGTAGTGAAAGACAGGTCAATCAGCCCCAGCATTTT	CASSERQVNQPQHF
TRBJ2-3	.	TRBD1	15	TRBV6-4	TGTGCCAGCAGCCCGGGAACAGGGGGCACAGATACGCAGTATTTT	CASSPGTGGTDTQYF
TRBJ1-2	few	.	10	TRBV20-1	TGCAGTGCTCGGACAGAAGGCTACACCTTC	CSARTEGYTF
TRBJ2-3	.	TRBD2	12	TRBV12-5	TGTGCTAGTGGTCCGCTAGCGGGTCAGCAGTATTTT	CASGPLAGQQYF
TRBJ2-7	.	TRBD1	14	TRBV28	TGTGCCAGCAGCCTGGGACAGGGAGCCTACGAGCAGTACTTC	CASSLGQGAYEQYF
TRBJ1-6	.	.	12	TRBV2	TGTGCCAGCAATCAATATAATTCACCCCTCCACTTT	CASNQYNSPLHF
TRBJ2-7	once	TRBD2	15	TRBV9	TGTGCCAGCAGTCGAGGACTAGCGGGGATATACGAGCAGTACTTC	CASSRGLAGIYEQYF
TRBJ2-5	.	TRBD2	15	TRBV7-2	TGTGCCAGCAGCTTGACTAGCGGCCCTCCGGAGACCCAGTACTTC	CASSLTSGPPETQYF
TRBJ1-1	.	TRBD1	18	TRBV19	TGTGCCAGTACCCCAGGGCAGGGACAGTTGATTATGAACACTGAAGCTTTCTTT	CASTPGQGQLIMNTEAFF
TRBJ2-2	.	.	14	TRBV5-5	TGTGCCAGCAGCTTGGCGGGAAACACCGGGGAGCTGTTTTTT	CASSLAGNTGELFF